These 26 T cell receptor beta chains originate from one sample sequenced in a study of T-cell memory formation after mild COVID-19. TCRdb passed the 5' RACE reads through MiXCR, listing each CDR3 protein once. Of 550,000 to 600,000 distinct CDR3 sequences detected, about a fifth appear once; the ten largest clones hold approximately 8.4%. Sample: PBMCs or a T cell subset sorted from them (not recorded which). The receptor set was obtained from an adult woman who had mild COVID-19 (a few samples of this study predate the infection). Cell type and time point are not known.

The V and J genes are TRBV12-3 or TRBV12-4 and TRBJ1-1, with D unclear. CDR3 length: 16 amino acids. The germline V and J ends were trimmed by 3 bases and 6 bases, with 20 bases remaining between them. CDR3 bases: TGTGCCAGCAGTTTCGGTCTAAGGGCAGCCAGGTCTGAAGCTTTCTTT. It encodes CASSFGLRAARSEAFF.

The genes are TRBV19 and TRBJ2-4; 7 bases are shared with TRBD2. V shed 4 bases, J shed 3 bases, and the junction held 3 bases outside the gene matches. The CDR3 loop spans 14 amino acids. Germline CDR1 is LNHDA and CDR2 is SQIVND (reference sequence). The CDR3 bases are TGTGCCAGTAGTAAGGGGACTAACAAAAACATTCAGTACTTC. Translated: CASSKGTNKNIQYF. Combining the CDR3 with reference TRBV19 and TRBJ2-4 gives the whole variable domain DGGITQSPKYLFRKEGQNVTLSCEQNLNHDAMYWYRQDPGQGLRLIYYSQIVNDFQKGDIAEGYSVSREKKESFPLTVTSAQKNPTAFYLCASSKGTNKNIQYFGAGTRLSVL.

This chain connects TRBV5-1 to TRBJ2-1; weak D call: TRBD1 (5 bases). Deletions cut 4 bases from V and 9 bases from J, with 14 bases between. Looked up from germline, CDR1 is SGHRS and CDR2 is YFSETQ. This CDR3 has 13 residues. The CDR3 spells CASSPGGHSEQFF. For the CDR3, the DNA is TGCGCCAGCAGCCCGGGCGGACACAGTGAGCAGTTCTTC.

The table lists this clonotype with a few counts. The chain carries TRBV28 and TRBJ2-7; TRBD2 agrees at 11 bases. Germline CDR1 and CDR2: MDHEN and SYDVKM. V lost 6 bases and J lost 7; bases outside the gene matches: 14. CDR3 length: 16 residues. CDR3 nucleotide sequence: TGTGCCAGCAGCCCCTCACCCTATAGCGGGAGGGGGGAGCAGTACTTC. This codes for CASSPSPYSGRGEQYF.

This clonotype has a handful of counts. The chain links TRBV5-1 to TRBJ2-2; 7 nucleotides agree with TRBD1. The CDR3 consists of 19 residues. Germline CDR1 is SGHRS and CDR2 is YFSETQ. With 4 bases clipped from V and 3 bases from J, the junction kept 18 bases outside the gene matches. The chain's CDR3 is CASSQRAPGTAKDTGELFF. The CDR3 DNA is TGCGCCAGCAGCCAGAGGGCTCCCGGGACAGCCAAAGACACCGGGGAGCTGTTTTTT.

This clonotype was seen only a few times. The chain has TRBV7-2 and TRBJ2-1; 8 bases map to TRBD2. Germline CDR1 SGHTA, CDR2 FQGNSA. The CDR3 contains 15 residues. J lost 5 bases, V lost 7 bases, and 10 bases had no gene match. Written as DNA, the CDR3 is TGTGCCAGCACCATCAGCGGGAGTGCCCACAATGAGCAGTTCTTC. Encoded protein: CASTISGSAHNEQFF.

The chain couples TRBV5-6 to TRBJ2-1; D uncertain. Germline values: CDR1 SGHDT, CDR2 YYEEEE. Trimming left V 0 bases short and J 8 bases short, with 12 bases between. The CDR3 is 14 amino acids. CDR3 in amino acids: CASSLVQPGDEQFF. CDR3 nucleotides: TGTGCCAGCAGCTTGGTCCAGCCTGGGGATGAGCAGTTCTTC.

The V call is TRBV7-8, the J call TRBJ2-1, with D unresolved. The ends were cut back, 5 bases at V and 0 bases at J, with 17 bases in the middle. The CDR3 covers 17 residues. Germline CDR1 is SGHVS and CDR2 is FQNEAQ. Here the CDR3 DNA reads TGTGCCAGCAGCCCCCCCCTGGAGAGGAGCTCCTACAATGAGCAGTTCTTC. Translated: CASSPPLERSSYNEQFF.

This clonotype was observed a few times. The chain recombines TRBV6-6 with TRBJ1-1; D is possibly TRBD1 (5 bases). This CDR3 has 13 residues. Per the germline V gene, CDR1 is MNHNY and CDR2 is SVGAGI (reference sequence). V was shortened by 6 bases and J by 1 base, with 9 bases between the two germline ends. CDR3 sequence: CASRQQENTEAFF. CDR3 bases: TGTGCCAGCAGGCAACAGGAGAACACTGAAGCTTTCTTT.

V usage is TRBV5-1 and J usage is TRBJ1-5, with 7 bases that match TRBD1. Germline loops: CDR1 SGHRS, CDR2 YFSETQ. V dropped 4 bases and J dropped 7; count of bases not matched to a gene: 8. The CDR3 length is 14 residues. The CDR3: CASSPTGSWQPQHF. For the CDR3, the DNA is TGCGCCAGCAGCCCGACAGGGAGTTGGCAGCCCCAGCATTTT.

This clonotype was seen many times. The chain is built from TRBV27 and TRBJ2-3, with 8 bases fitting TRBD2. J lost 0 bases, V lost 0 bases, and 2 bases had no gene match. This CDR3 has 16 amino acids. Germline CDR1 and CDR2: MNHEY and SMNVEV (reference sequence). The chain's CDR3 is CASSLSPSGSTDTQYF. Here the CDR3 DNA reads TGTGCCAGCAGTTTATCGCCTAGCGGGAGCACAGATACGCAGTATTTT.

This clonotype showed up just a few times. The V and J genes are TRBV18 and TRBJ2-3, with 8 nucleotides matching TRBD2. Germline trimming cut 2 bases from V and 2 bases from J; bases unmatched to any gene: 6. Germline CDR1 KGHSH, CDR2 LQKENI. The CDR3 spans 16 residues. The CDR3 region is CASSPVIAGNTDTQYF. CDR3 nucleotide sequence: TGTGCCAGCTCACCAGTGATAGCGGGAAACACAGATACGCAGTATTTT.

The CDR3 sequence is CASSPQNPYYGYTF. In DNA form, the CDR3 reads TGTGCCAGCAGCCCTCAAAACCCTTACTATGGCTACACCTTC. The genes are TRBV12-3 or TRBV12-4 and TRBJ1-2; unclear D gene. Trimming took 6 bases from V and 3 from J, leaving 14 bases between them. The CDR3 runs 14 residues.

CDR3 region: CASSWGLDRAKNTEAFF. CDR3 in DNA: TGTGCCAGCAGTTGGGGGCTCGACAGGGCGAAGAACACTGAAGCTTTCTTT. V is TRBV6-5 and J is TRBJ1-1; 7 bases align to TRBD1. CDR1 and CDR2 (germline): MNHEY, SVGAGI. The ends lost 4 bases at V and 1 base at J; junction bases unmatched: 12. CDR3 size: 17 residues.

This clonotype showed up just a few times. The chain recombines TRBV4-1 with TRBJ2-7; 11 nucleotides line up with TRBD2. The junction had 5 bases not matched to a gene; V was cut back by 4 bases and J by 6 bases. The germline CDR1 and CDR2 sequences are MGHRA and YSYEKL. This CDR3 has 14 residues. The CDR3 region has the DNA TGCGCCAGCAGCCTTAGCGGGGGGGCCGGCGAGCAGTACTTC. Its translation is CASSLSGGAGEQYF.

This clonotype has ten or more counts. This chain joins TRBV7-9 and TRBJ2-7; 8 nucleotides match TRBD1. V was pared by 5 bases and J by 2 bases, with 8 bases of the junction left unmatched. Germline lookup yields CDR1 SEHNR and CDR2 FQNEAQ (reference sequence). This CDR3 region has 15 residues. This CDR3 reads CASSPTGTGAYEQYF. Here the CDR3 DNA reads TGTGCCAGCAGCCCAACCGGGACAGGAGCCTACGAGCAGTACTTC.

The chain carries TRBV12-3 or TRBV12-4 and TRBJ1-1, with 12 bases identical to TRBD1. After removal of 4 bases from V and 6 bases from J, the junction contained 6 bases not matched to a gene. The CDR3 spans 15 residues. The DNA of the CDR3 is TGTGCCAGCAGTTCTTCAGGGACAGGGGGCCCTGAAGCTTTCTTT. Residues: CASSSSGTGGPEAFF.

This sequence joins TRBV20-1 and TRBJ2-3; 8 bases are shared with TRBD2. The CDR3 contains 12 residues. After removal of 6 bases from V and 10 bases from J, the junction contained 9 bases not matched to a gene. Germline V CDR1 and CDR2: DFQATT, SNEGSKA (reference sequence). The CDR3 sequence is CSASSGATPQYF. The CDR3 coding sequence is TGCAGTGCCAGTAGCGGGGCGACCCCGCAGTATTTT.

This clonotype was counted only a few times. The chain uses TRBV15 and TRBJ1-5, with D possibly TRBD1 on 6 matching bases. The CDR3 extends over 14 amino acids. Germline CDR1 is LNHNV and CDR2 is YYDKDF (reference sequence). Trimming took off 1 base at V and 2 bases at J, with 6 bases between the two ends. The CDR3, as DNA: TGTGCCACCAGCAGAGCAGGGGGCAATCAGCCCCAGCATTTT. Its translation: CATSRAGGNQPQHF. Full variable domain (remainder filled in from reference TRBV15 and TRBJ1-5): DAMVIQNPRYQVTQFGKPVTLSCSQTLNHNVMYWYQQKSSQAPKLLFHYYDKDFNNEADTPDNFQSRRPNTSFCFLDIRSPGLGDTAMYLCATSRAGGNQPQHFGDGTRLSIL.

Only a few counts were recorded for this clonotype. CDR3 region: CASSYSIGEGGNTIYF. The CDR3 bases are TGTGCCAGCAGTTACTCGATCGGGGAGGGCGGAAACACCATATATTTT. The chain joins TRBV6-6 to TRBJ1-3, with D uncertain. V was pared by 0 bases and J by 4 bases, with 13 bases between. From germline, CDR1 is MNHNY and CDR2 SVGAGI (reference sequence). The CDR3 sequence is 16 residues long.

This chain links TRBV3-1 with TRBJ2-7; tentative D call: TRBD2 (5 bases). The CDR3 covers 11 residues. Per germline, CDR1 LGHDT and CDR2 YNNKEL (reference sequence). Trimming stripped 10 bases from V and 5 bases from J, with 12 bases between. The CDR3 region has the DNA TGTGCCACCGCGGGCCATAACGAGCAGTACTTC. It codes for CATAGHNEQYF.

The chain is built from TRBV2 and TRBJ1-6; 8 nucleotides agree with TRBD1. Germline V gene sequence: CDR1 SNHLY, CDR2 FYNNEI. The CDR3 has 14 amino acids. Trimming at V came to 6 bases and at J to 7 bases, leaving 5 bases not matched to a gene. The CDR3 nucleotides read TGTGCCAGCAGCGGACAGGGCTCCAATTCACCCCTCCACTTT. Protein: CASSGQGSNSPLHF.

The V gene is TRBV12-3 or TRBV12-4, the J gene TRBJ2-5; D gene unclear. Trimming took 5 bases from V and 5 from J, leaving 15 bases between them. CDR3 length: 14 residues. CDR3 sequence: CASSGEGPRETQYF. The DNA of the CDR3 is TGTGCCAGCAGTGGGGAAGGCCCGAGGGAGACCCAGTACTTC.

The rearrangement uses TRBV18 and TRBJ1-2, with 7 nucleotides matching TRBD1. There are 13 residues in the CDR3. CDR1 and CDR2 from the germline V gene are KGHSH and LQKENI. V trimming: 4 bases; J trimming: 6 bases; junction bases outside the gene matches: 5. CDR3 DNA: TGTGCCAGCTCACGCGACAGGGCCGATGGCTACACCTTC. Translating it yields CASSRDRADGYTF.

The J gene is TRBJ2-2, the V gene TRBV5-1; 8 nucleotides match TRBD2. J was trimmed by 6 bases and V by 0 bases; bases with no gene match: 7. The CDR3 covers 16 residues. Per the germline V gene, CDR1 is SGHRS and CDR2 is YFSETQ. The CDR3 spells CASSLDYGGAAGELFF. The CDR3 DNA reads TGCGCCAGCAGCTTGGACTACGGGGGGGCCGCCGGGGAGCTGTTTTTT.

This clonotype has just a few counts. The V and J genes are TRBV7-9 and TRBJ2-3; D gene uncertain. This CDR3 has 14 residues. Trimming took 5 bases from V and 1 from J, leaving 10 bases between them. The germline V gene encodes CDR1 SEHNR and CDR2 FQNEAQ (reference sequence). CDR3 sequence reads: CASSPPGRTDTQYF. Written as DNA, the CDR3 is TGTGCCAGCAGCCCTCCTGGCCGCACAGATACGCAGTATTTT.